The 23 T cell receptor beta chains below all came from one sample that was sequenced in a study of PD-1 blockade in classical Hodgkin lymphoma. Each and every patient relapsed after autologous stem cell transplantation, and patients got differing brentuximab vedotin exposure. Here immunoSEQ multiplex PCR was the method, and the copy in TCRdb shows in-frame clones only, minus some. In the table there are about 25,000 clones, 81% of which are singletons. The sample here was peripheral blood mononuclear cells (PBMCs), taken before the second cycle of nivolumab. The source of these receptors is a human donor with classical Hodgkin lymphoma.

The chain links TRBV6-1 to TRBJ1-3; 12 bases map to TRBD1. V dropped 4 bases and J dropped 3; count of bases not matched to a gene: 4. CDR3 length: 16 amino acids. Germline CDR1 and CDR2: MNHNS and SASEGT. Written as DNA, the CDR3 is TGTGCCAGCAGTGTCGGGACAGGGGGCGGTGGAAACACCATATATTTT. As protein: CASSVGTGGGGNTIYF.

This clone was counted between two and nine times. This CDR3 is CASSQEGNYGYTF. The CDR3 nucleotides are TGCGCCAGCAGCCAAGAGGGAAACTATGGCTACACCTTC. This chain joins TRBV4-1 and TRBJ1-2, with D unresolved. The V end was cut by 0 bases, the J end by 2 bases, with 4 bases between. Germline V lookup: CDR1 MGHRA, CDR2 YSYEKL. This CDR3 has 13 residues.

This chain joins TRBV5-1 and TRBJ2-2, with D possibly TRBD1 on 5 matching bases. The V gene's germline CDR1 is SGHRS and CDR2 YFSETQ. This CDR3 is 15 amino acids long. The V gene lost 7 bases and the J gene lost 2 bases, with 15 bases spanning the gap. CDR3 in amino acids: CASSVLQGNTGELFF. DNA of the CDR3: TGCGCCAGCTCGGTTCTTCAGGGAAACACCGGGGAGCTGTTTTTT.

This clone appeared a single time. The rearrangement uses TRBV30 and TRBJ2-3; 9 nucleotides align to TRBD2. This CDR3 region has 15 residues. V was clipped by 0 bases and J by 6 bases; unmatched bases: 7. CDR1 GTSNPN and CDR2 SVGIG come from the germline V gene (reference sequence). CDR3 residues: CAWSVGGGGADTQYF. In DNA form, the CDR3 reads TGTGCCTGGAGTGTGGGAGGCGGGGGGGCGGATACGCAGTATTTT.

J is TRBJ2-5 and V is TRBV7-9, with 9 bases identical to TRBD1. The CDR3 contains 13 residues. Germline V gene sequence: CDR1 SEHNR, CDR2 FQNEAQ (reference sequence). Unmatched junction bases numbered 6, after V lost 8 bases and J lost 5 bases. The CDR3 DNA reads TGTGCCAGCGCCACAGGGGGCGGGGAGACCCAGTACTTC. Its translation: CASATGGGETQYF.

This chain connects TRBV7-3 to TRBJ2-1; D is uncertain. The germline CDR1 and CDR2 sequences are SGHTA and FQGTGA. V lost 5 bases, J lost 5 bases, and 7 bases lay in between. This CDR3 region has 12 residues. In DNA form, the CDR3 reads TGTGCCAGCAGCATGCAGGACAATGAGCAGTTCTTC. This gives the protein CASSMQDNEQFF. Together with reference TRBV7-3 and TRBJ2-1, the CDR3 gives the full variable domain: GAGVSQTPSNKVTEKGKYVELRCDPISGHTALYWYRQSLGQGPEFLIYFQGTGAADDSGLPNDRFFAVRPEGSVSTLKIQRTERGDSAVYLCASSMQDNEQFFGPGTRLTVL.

The chain recombines TRBV6-6 with TRBJ1-2, with D unresolved. Trimming removed 8 bases from V and 4 bases from J, with 20 bases in between. Germline V gene lookup returns CDR1 MNHNY and CDR2 SVGAGI (reference sequence). This CDR3 has 15 amino acids. CDR3 DNA sequence: TGTGCCAGCGCCGAGAAGAGGCCCTCCGTCTATGGCTACACCTTC. As protein: CASAEKRPSVYGYTF.

This clone counts as medium-sized (0.01 to 0.1%). Other DNA sequences in the sample encode the same CDR3. The rearrangement joins TRBV19 to TRBJ2-1; D call uncertain. Germline V gives CDR1 LNHDA, CDR2 SQIVND (reference sequence). Between the trimmed V and J ends, which lost 6 bases and 1 base, there was a span of 4 bases. This CDR3 is built from 12 residues. The CDR3 loop is CASSISYNEQFF. In DNA form, the CDR3 reads TGTGCCAGTAGCATTTCCTACAATGAGCAGTTCTTC.

The chain combines TRBV5-1 with TRBJ2-5; D possibly corresponds to TRBD2 (5 bases). The CDR3 is made up of 14 amino acids. Germline CDR1 and CDR2: SGHRS and YFSETQ. V dropped 5 bases and J dropped 3 bases, with 14 bases sitting between them. The CDR3 is CASRWAPREETQYF. DNA for the CDR3: TGCGCCAGCAGGTGGGCACCGAGGGAAGAGACCCAGTACTTC.

This clone was found many times. The V and J genes are TRBV2 and TRBJ2-7, with D perhaps TRBD2 (6 bases). This CDR3 region has 14 residues. Germline lookup yields CDR1 SNHLY and CDR2 FYNNEI. Trimming took 3 bases from V and 7 from J, leaving 16 bases between them. CDR3 protein: CASSEQGPGGEQYF. The CDR3 nucleotides are TGTGCCAGCAGTGAGCAAGGGCCCGGAGGGGAGCAGTACTTC. Supplemented by reference TRBV2 and TRBJ2-7, the full variable domain reads EPEVTQTPSHQVTQMGQEVILRCVPISNHLYFYWYRQILGQKVEFLVSFYNNEISEKSEIFDDQFSVERPDGSNFTLKIRSTKLEDSAMYFCASSEQGPGGEQYFGPGTRLTVT.

The CDR3 region is CASSLDQGYRAFF. The CDR3 DNA sequence: TGTGCCAGCAGCTTAGATCAGGGCTATCGGGCTTTCTTT. The chain recombines TRBV11-3 with TRBJ1-1; TRBD1 might be the D (5 bases). From germline, CDR1 is SGHNT and CDR2 YENEEA. The CDR3 runs 13 residues. The germline V and J ends were trimmed by 0 bases and 11 bases, with 13 bases remaining between them.

V and J are TRBV6-4 and TRBJ2-3; a weak D match, TRBD2 (6 bases). CDR3 length: 14 residues. Between the trimmed V and J ends, which lost 6 bases and 8 bases, there was a span of 18 bases. CDR1 and CDR2 (germline): MRHNA, SNTAGT. The CDR3 coding sequence is TGTGCCAGCAGCCCAGCTAGGGAGGTCGGTACGCAGTATTTT. It yields the protein CASSPAREVGTQYF.

The gene calls are TRBV9 and TRBJ1-5, with TRBD1 as a possible D gene (6 bases). V lost 0 bases, J lost 3 bases, and 16 bases lay in between. Germline-derived CDR1 and CDR2 are SGDLS and YYNGEE. CDR3 length: 17 amino acids. The CDR3 loop reads CASSVGSSGGPNQPQHF. Here the CDR3 DNA reads TGTGCCAGCAGCGTAGGCTCCTCGGGGGGCCCCAATCAGCCCCAGCATTTT.

The J gene is TRBJ1-4, the V gene TRBV7-8; possible D gene TRBD1, 5 bases. This CDR3 is 14 amino acids long. The germline V gene has CDR1 SGHVS and CDR2 FQNEAQ. V lost 5 bases, J lost 8 bases, and 15 bases lay in between. The CDR3 protein is CASSRGLRGEKLFF. CDR3 coding DNA: TGTGCCAGCAGCCGGGGCCTCCGTGGGGAAAAACTGTTTTTT.

This clone was detected only a few times. The rearrangement uses TRBV9 and TRBJ2-7; 11 bases fit TRBD2. The CDR3 has 16 amino acids. Trimming cost V 0 bases and J 2 bases; bases outside gene matches: 4. Germline V gene sequence: CDR1 SGDLS, CDR2 YYNGEE. CDR3 protein: CASSVGTSGGTYEQYF. DNA for the CDR3: TGTGCCAGCAGCGTAGGTACTAGCGGGGGTACCTACGAGCAGTACTTC. Together with reference TRBV9 and TRBJ2-7, the CDR3 gives the full variable domain: DSGVTQTPKHLITATGQRVTLRCSPRSGDLSVYWYQQSLDQGLQFLIQYYNGEERAKGNILERFSAQQFPDLHSELNLSSLELGDSALYFCASSVGTSGGTYEQYFGPGTRLTVT.

The CDR3, as DNA: TGTGCCAGCACAGATTCCTACGAGCAGTACTTC. This sequence encodes CASTDSYEQYF. The rearrangement uses TRBV28 and TRBJ2-7, with unresolved D. V was cut by 7 bases and J by 1 base, with 5 bases left in between. The CDR3 length is 11 residues. Germline-derived CDR1 and CDR2 are MDHEN and SYDVKM.

J is TRBJ2-1 and V is TRBV5-1; a weak D match, TRBD1 (5 bases). The CDR3 is 16 amino acids. Deletions cut 0 bases from V and 4 bases from J, with 14 bases between. The germline CDR1 and CDR2 sequences are SGHRS and YFSETQ. CDR3 DNA: TGCGCCAGCAGCTTGGCCACCGGACACTCATACAATGAGCAGTTCTTC. It specifies CASSLATGHSYNEQFF.

In the case of this clone: This is likely a read error, given that the CDR3 carries no conserved phenylalanine or tryptophan at its end. The chain has TRBV10-3 and TRBJ2-7; 8 bases are shared with TRBD1. V lost 4 bases and J lost 1; bases outside the gene matches: 3. CDR3 length: 14 amino acids. CDR1 is ENHRY and CDR2 is SYGVKD in the germline V gene. In nucleotides, the CDR3 is TGTGCCATCAGTGGTGACAGGGGATCCTACGAGCAGTACCTC. This codes for CAISGDRGSYEQYL.

This chain uses TRBV7-8 with TRBJ1-4; 10 positions match TRBD1. The CDR3 is made up of 17 amino acids. The germline CDR1 and CDR2 sequences are SGHVS and FQNEAQ. J gave up 5 bases and V 6 bases, and 12 bases lay outside the gene matches. The CDR3 sequence is CASRPTRTGGPNEKLFF. As DNA, the CDR3 is TGTGCCAGCAGACCTACTCGGACAGGGGGGCCCAATGAAAAACTGTTTTTT. The full variable domain, completed using reference TRBV7-8 and TRBJ1-4, is GAGVSQSPRYKVAKRGQDVALRCDPISGHVSLFWYQQALGQGPEFLTYFQNEAQLDKSGLPSDRFFAERPEGSVSTLKIQRTQQEDSAVYLCASRPTRTGGPNEKLFFGSGTQLSVL.

This chain links TRBV27 with TRBJ1-1; 9 nucleotides match TRBD1. CDR1 and CDR2 (germline): MNHEY, SMNVEV (reference sequence). The CDR3 is made up of 14 amino acids. Trimming at V came to 5 bases and at J to 1 base, leaving 2 bases not matched to a gene. The CDR3 DNA sequence: TGTGCCAGCAGTCAACAGGGGGCGAACACTGAAGCTTTCTTT. Its protein is CASSQQGANTEAFF.

The V and J genes are TRBV10-3 and TRBJ2-5, with 9 bases matching TRBD2. The germline V gene has CDR1 ENHRY and CDR2 SYGVKD. This CDR3 is built from 15 residues. Unmatched junction bases numbered 10, after V lost 8 bases and J lost 3 bases. In DNA, the CDR3 is TGTGCCATCGGAAGAGCGGGGGGAAGGGAAGAGACCCAGTACTTC. Residues: CAIGRAGGREETQYF.

This sequence joins TRBV7-8 and TRBJ2-7; D is ambiguous. CDR1 is SGHVS, CDR2 FQNEAQ, per germline. The V gene lost 2 bases and the J gene lost 1 base, with 12 bases spanning the gap. The CDR3 is 15 amino acids. CDR3 nucleotides: TGTGCCAGCAGCTTATGGCAGTTGGCTTCCTACGAGCAGTACTTC. It translates to CASSLWQLASYEQYF.

This clone was picked up a small number of times. This chain connects TRBV28 to TRBJ2-3; 9 bases are a match to TRBD1. Germline CDR1 reads MDHEN; CDR2 reads SYDVKM. The junction had 6 bases not matched to a gene; V was cut back by 9 bases and J by 2 bases. This CDR3 region has 14 residues. The CDR3 loop reads CASMTGGTTDTQYF. The CDR3 nucleotides are TGTGCCAGTATGACAGGGGGGACCACAGATACGCAGTATTTT.